The present T cell receptor (beta chain) was sequenced within a study of blood T cell repertoires in COVID-19. Measured with immunoSEQ multiplex PCR; TCRdb has only the in-frame clones, and not every one. The table records some 210,000 clones, approximately 75% of them present only once. In its sample, this clone was seen a few times. The sequenced sample was PBMCs or T cells enriched from blood (not recorded which). The TCR was taken from a man aged 35 to 55 who had recovered from COVID-19.

Here the CDR3 DNA reads TGTGCCAGTACGCCCCGTTGGGACAGGGCCGCTTTCTTT. Its translation: CASTPRWDRAAFF. The J gene is TRBJ1-1, the V gene TRBV19; TRBD1 matches at 9 bases. The CDR3 consists of 13 residues. Germline CDR1 is LNHDA and CDR2 is SQIVND (reference sequence). V dropped 7 bases and J dropped 11; count of bases not matched to a gene: 11.